Presented here are 22 T cell receptor beta chains from one specimen sequenced in a study of blood T cells in healthy people across ages (dated by TCRdb to about 2015). The library was generated by 5' RACE. This sample was sequenced with an Illumina HiSeq 2500. A second about 7 to 11 cycle PCR used a sample-barcoded 5' primer and a J-beta primer mix. Clones were called with MiXCR by TCRdb after fastp trimmed the public reads at Q25, and only in-frame beta chains were retained. Each CDR3 protein gets just one entry, which takes the most common genes and DNA from the rows behind it. The sample includes fewer than 950,000 distinct CDR3 sequences, with approximately 35% observed a single time. 10% to 15% of the sample is in the top ten clones. The source material was blood. Receptors were obtained from a man younger than 30 in good health.

The V call is TRBV7-2, the J call TRBJ2-4; D possibly matches TRBD1 or TRBD2 (6 bases each). The CDR3 consists of 15 residues. V lost 5 bases, J lost 13 bases, and 24 bases lay in between. Germline V CDR1 and CDR2: SGHTA, FQGNSA. CDR3 sequence: CASSPQGLSHNEQYF. DNA of the CDR3: TGTGCCAGCAGCCCACAGGGACTCTCCCACAATGAGCAGTACTTC.

V usage is TRBV5-1 and J usage is TRBJ2-7; the D gene is possibly TRBD2 (6 bases). The CDR3 has 14 amino acids. Trimming removed 3 bases from V and 5 bases from J, with 15 bases in between. Germline V lookup: CDR1 SGHRS, CDR2 YFSETQ. In DNA form, the CDR3 reads TGCGCCAGCAGCTCCCTAGCGCCGGGGGACGAGCAGTACTTC. Translating gives CASSSLAPGDEQYF. Full variable domain (missing parts from reference TRBV5-1 and TRBJ2-7): KAGVTQTPRYLIKTRGQQVTLSCSPISGHRSVSWYQQTPGQGLQFLFEYFSETQRNKGNFPGRFSGRQFSNSRSEMNVSTLELGDSALYLCASSSLAPGDEQYFGPGTRLTVT.

This chain connects TRBV12-3 or TRBV12-4 to TRBJ2-2, with D tentatively TRBD1 (6 bases). CDR3 length: 17 residues. V shed 5 bases and J shed 0 bases, with 16 bases lying between them. In nucleotides, the CDR3 is TGTGCCAGCAGTCGGGACACCTCGAACGCGAACACCGGGGAGCTGTTTTTT. This sequence encodes CASSRDTSNANTGELFF.

J is TRBJ2-3 and V is TRBV15, with D uncertain. Germline CDR1 and CDR2: LNHNV and YYDKDF (reference sequence). The CDR3 consists of 14 residues. V dropped 0 bases and J dropped 8 bases, with 12 bases sitting between them. This CDR3 reads CATSRDRYSGTQYF. The CDR3 DNA reads TGTGCCACCAGCAGAGATAGGTATTCGGGTACGCAGTATTTT.

A remark on this clonotype: Given a much more abundant clone one base away, this may be a read error. CDR3: CASSFSNYGQGNEQFF. The CDR3 DNA is TGTGCCAGCAGTTTCTCCAACTACGGACAGGGGAATGAGCAGTTCTTC. J is TRBJ2-1 and V is TRBV27, with 9 bases lining up with TRBD1. Germline lookup yields CDR1 MNHEY and CDR2 SMNVEV (reference sequence). The CDR3 has 16 residues. V trimming: 3 bases; J trimming: 7 bases; junction bases outside the gene matches: 10.

There are a few counts of this clonotype. The V and J genes are TRBV6-5 and TRBJ2-3; 8 bases are a match to TRBD1. Germline assignment: CDR1 MNHEY and CDR2 SVGAGI. J lost 6 bases, V lost 4 bases, and 9 bases had no gene match. The length of the CDR3 is 15 residues. As DNA, the CDR3 is TGTGCCAGCAGTTCCTTTCCAGGGGGCCGGGATACGCAGTATTTT. It translates to CASSSFPGGRDTQYF.

This chain uses TRBV4-3 with TRBJ1-1; D gene ambiguous. This CDR3 is 14 amino acids long. The ends were cut back, 0 bases at V and 10 bases at J, with 15 bases in the middle. Per germline, CDR1 LGHNA and CDR2 YSLEER. The CDR3 bases are TGCGCCAGCAGCCAAGATTCCCCAGGATTCGGAGCTTTCTTT. This codes for CASSQDSPGFGAFF.

The chain links TRBV4-3 to TRBJ2-5; no clear D. Germline V gene sequence: CDR1 LGHNA, CDR2 YSLEER. Trimming shortened V by 0 bases and J by 4 bases, and 12 bases separated the two germline ends. The CDR3 contains 15 residues. CDR3 residues: CASSQDNANGETQYF. The CDR3 coding sequence is TGCGCCAGCAGCCAAGATAACGCCAATGGAGAGACCCAGTACTTC.

This sequence joins TRBV27 and TRBJ2-7; 11 bases line up with TRBD1. The CDR3 has 16 amino acids. V lost 4 bases to trimming and J lost 2 bases; unmatched junction nucleotides: 7. Germline V CDR1 and CDR2: MNHEY, SMNVEV (reference sequence). The CDR3: CASSSSGTGGTYEQYF. For the CDR3, the DNA is TGTGCCAGCAGTTCATCGGGGACAGGGGGAACCTACGAGCAGTACTTC.

This clonotype has more than one count but fewer than ten. The J gene is TRBJ2-7, the V gene TRBV20-1; 8 nucleotides agree with TRBD1. Germline CDR1 reads DFQATT; CDR2 reads SNEGSKA (reference sequence). This CDR3 contains 16 residues. The ends lost 1 base at V and 3 bases at J; junction bases unmatched: 11. CDR3 region: CSARGDRTKKGYEQYF. The CDR3 nucleotides read TGCAGTGCTAGAGGGGACAGGACAAAAAAGGGCTACGAGCAGTACTTC.

This chain links TRBV7-2 with TRBJ2-3, with D perhaps TRBD2 (6 bases). The germline V gene encodes CDR1 SGHTA and CDR2 FQGNSA. The CDR3 is 15 residues long. Trimming removed 3 bases at V and 5 bases at J, with 15 bases between. Here the CDR3 DNA reads TGTGCCAGCAGCTTGGGTTCGCGGGGCGGAGATACGCAGTATTTT. It yields the protein CASSLGSRGGDTQYF.

This clonotype was picked up many times. CDR3 nucleotides: TGTGCCAGCACCCGGTCGGGGGTACTTTACAATGAGCAGTTCTTC. The encoded protein is CASTRSGVLYNEQFF. This rearrangement joins TRBV12-3 or TRBV12-4 to TRBJ2-1, with D perhaps matching TRBD2 (6 bases). The V end was cut by 7 bases, the J end by 4 bases, with 17 bases between. The CDR3 runs 15 residues.

A few counts support this clonotype. J is TRBJ2-2 and V is TRBV29-1; weak D call: TRBD1 (6 bases). Per the germline V gene, CDR1 is SQVTM and CDR2 is ANQGSEA. The germline V and J ends were trimmed by 4 bases and 6 bases, with 15 bases remaining between them. CDR3 length: 14 residues. The CDR3 region has the DNA TGCAGCGTTGTTACGGGACAAGGGTCCGGGGAGCTGTTTTTT. It specifies CSVVTGQGSGELFF.

In the case of this clonotype: A much larger clone lies one base from this, so it may be a read error. The chain links TRBV20-1 to TRBJ2-3; D may be TRBD2 (6 bases). V was shortened by 3 bases and J by 5 bases, with 18 bases between the two germline ends. The V gene's germline CDR1 is DFQATT and CDR2 SNEGSKA (reference sequence). CDR3 length: 15 amino acids. CDR3 DNA sequence: TGCAGTGCTAGGTCGGGGGTAGGAGTAGTAGATACGCAGTATTTT. It specifies CSARSGVGVVDTQYF.

The chain has TRBV12-3 or TRBV12-4 and TRBJ1-1; 8 bases are shared with TRBD1. The V segment lost 3 bases and the J segment 11 bases; nucleotides outside the gene matches: 5. The CDR3 is 12 amino acids. The DNA of the CDR3 is TGTGCCAGCAGTTTGACAGGGGCGGGGGCTTTCTTT. Amino acids: CASSLTGAGAFF.

V and J are TRBV12-3 or TRBV12-4 and TRBJ1-1; tentatively, D is TRBD1 (5 bases). Trimming left V 0 bases short and J 11 bases short, with 13 bases between. The CDR3 is 13 residues long. The CDR3 DNA is TGTGCCAGCAGTTTAGCAGGGACGGCGGATGCTTTCTTT. It specifies CASSLAGTADAFF.

The chain carries TRBV27 and TRBJ2-1; no clear D. CDR1 and CDR2 from the germline V gene are MNHEY and SMNVEV (reference sequence). The CDR3 is made up of 14 amino acids. With 2 bases removed from V and 6 bases from J, the gap between germline ends came to 11 bases. The CDR3 here is CASSLDPLPNEQFF. CDR3 nucleotide sequence: TGTGCCAGCAGTTTAGACCCTCTTCCCAATGAGCAGTTCTTC.

The chain has TRBV20-1 and TRBJ2-7; TRBD2 agrees at 11 bases. V was pared by 5 bases and J by 9 bases, with 15 bases of the junction left unmatched. The CDR3 covers 15 residues. Per germline, CDR1 DFQATT and CDR2 SNEGSKA (reference sequence). CDR3 DNA: TGCAGTGCTCACAAAGGGACTAGCGGCAGTACGTGGCAGTACTTC. Residues: CSAHKGTSGSTWQYF.

This clonotype has a count of ten or more. J is TRBJ2-3 and V is TRBV13; D is perhaps TRBD1 (5 bases). V was shortened by 5 bases and J by 2 bases, with 11 bases between the two germline ends. Germline lookup yields CDR1 PRHDT and CDR2 FYEKMQ (reference sequence). The CDR3 runs to 14 residues. The DNA for the CDR3 is TGTGCCAGCAGCCTGCAGGGCCCCACAGATACGCAGTATTTT. Translated: CASSLQGPTDTQYF.

The chain employs TRBV4-2 and TRBJ2-6; no clear D. Trimming removed 5 bases from V and 5 bases from J, with 4 bases in between. From germline, CDR1 is LGHNA and CDR2 YNFKEQ. This CDR3 comprises 12 residues. As DNA, the CDR3 is TGTGCCAGCAGCGATCGGGCCAACGTCCTGACTTTC. Amino acid sequence: CASSDRANVLTF.

The genes are TRBV4-3 and TRBJ2-2; maybe TRBD1 (6 bases). V was trimmed by 0 bases and J by 6 bases, leaving 8 bases between them. Germline V lookup: CDR1 LGHNA, CDR2 YSLEER. The CDR3 is 14 residues long. CDR3 DNA sequence: TGCGCCAGCAGCCAAGATCAGGGGCCCGGGGAGCTGTTTTTT. This translates into CASSQDQGPGELFF.

To note about this clonotype: A much larger clone differs by one base, so this may be a read error. The chain joins TRBV6-6 to TRBJ2-1; no reliable D call. V gave up 4 bases and J gave up 13 bases, with 14 bases separating them. Germline assignment: CDR1 MNHNY and CDR2 SVGAGI (reference sequence). The CDR3 runs to 12 residues. CDR3 sequence (DNA): TGTGCCAGCAGTTTAGACGAAGAGACCCAGTTCTTC. This translates into CASSLDEETQFF.